Following are 22 T cell receptor beta chains from one sample sequenced in a study of cytomegalovirus exposure and HLA in healthy donors. The PCR used 60 Vbeta and 13 Jbeta primers. Clones were sequenced by immunoSEQ multiplex PCR, and TCRdb holds only the in-frame ones, with some missing. The table lists over 110,000 clones, around 82% of them singletons. What was sequenced was PBMCs. The origin of the receptors is a female donor in good health and CMV-seronegative.

The chain carries TRBV14 and TRBJ1-1, with D tentatively TRBD1 (5 bases). V was shortened by 1 base and J by 7 bases, with 10 bases between the two germline ends. This CDR3 region has 13 residues. Germline loops: CDR1 SGHDN, CDR2 FVKESK. CDR3 sequence (DNA): TGTGCCAGCAGCCAAGGGTGGGGGGGTGAAGCTTTCTTT. Protein: CASSQGWGGEAFF.

In DNA form, the CDR3 reads TGCGCCAGCAGCCTTGGACAGACCGTAGAAGCTTTCTTT. Translation gives CASSLGQTVEAFF. The chain joins TRBV5-1 to TRBJ1-1; the D gene is possibly TRBD1 (6 bases). V lost 4 bases to trimming and J lost 8 bases, with 15 bases between them. This CDR3 region has 13 residues. The germline V gene has CDR1 SGHRS and CDR2 YFSETQ.

The chain uses TRBV6-1 and TRBJ1-1; perhaps TRBD1 as D (5 bases). The CDR3 runs to 12 residues. Looked up from germline, CDR1 is MNHNS and CDR2 is SASEGT. Trimming stripped 7 bases from V and 8 bases from J, with 14 bases between. The CDR3 sequence: CASNLSYREAFF. DNA of the CDR3: TGTGCCAGCAACCTGAGTTACAGGGAAGCTTTCTTT.

This clone was counted between two and nine times. The gene calls are TRBV4-2 and TRBJ1-5; D unclear. V gave up 1 base and J gave up 11 bases, with 15 bases separating them. The CDR3 consists of 14 residues. Germline V gene lookup returns CDR1 LGHNA and CDR2 YNFKEQ. CDR3 in amino acids: CASSQGTLTGTQHF. For the CDR3, the DNA is TGTGCCAGCAGCCAAGGGACTCTCACCGGGACCCAGCATTTT.

This clone was seen a handful of times. The chain has TRBV2 and TRBJ2-5; D is undetermined. The CDR3 consists of 12 residues. V lost 3 bases, J lost 5 bases, and 7 bases lay in between. CDR1 SNHLY and CDR2 FYNNEI come from the germline V gene. CDR3 in DNA: TGTGCCAGCAGTGACCGTCGGGAGACCCAGTACTTC. Protein: CASSDRRETQYF.

This chain joins TRBV27 and TRBJ2-3; 9 nucleotides line up with TRBD1. The CDR3 totals 17 residues. V trimming: 6 bases; J trimming: 0 bases; junction bases outside the gene matches: 10. The germline V gene encodes CDR1 MNHEY and CDR2 SMNVEV (reference sequence). The CDR3: CASRAGQGFSSTDTQYF. The CDR3, as DNA: TGTGCCAGCAGGGCGGGACAGGGCTTTTCTAGCACAGATACGCAGTATTTT.

This chain uses TRBV5-1 with TRBJ2-1, with D unclear. V gave up 0 bases and J gave up 9 bases, with 13 bases separating them. The germline V gene has CDR1 SGHRS and CDR2 YFSETQ. The CDR3 loop spans 14 amino acids. This CDR3 is CASSLAPETSEQFF. CDR3 bases: TGCGCCAGCAGCTTGGCCCCGGAGACGTCTGAGCAGTTCTTC. The full variable domain, completed using reference TRBV5-1 and TRBJ2-1, is KAGVTQTPRYLIKTRGQQVTLSCSPISGHRSVSWYQQTPGQGLQFLFEYFSETQRNKGNFPGRFSGRQFSNSRSEMNVSTLELGDSALYLCASSLAPETSEQFFGPGTRLTVL.

V is TRBV19 and J is TRBJ2-5; D perhaps matches TRBD2 (5 bases). The length of the CDR3 is 12 residues. Germline CDR1 is LNHDA and CDR2 is SQIVND (reference sequence). Trimming removed 1 base at V and 5 bases at J, with 5 bases between. DNA for the CDR3: TGTGCCAGTAGTATAGGAGGGGAGACCCAGTACTTC. Protein sequence: CASSIGGETQYF.

As regards this clone: The same CDR3 is also encoded by other DNA sequences in this sample. The J gene is TRBJ1-2, the V gene TRBV5-4, with no clear D. Germline V lookup: CDR1 SGHNT, CDR2 YYREEE (reference sequence). V lost 0 bases and J 3 bases, leaving 9 bases between the germline ends. There are 14 residues in the CDR3. CDR3 nucleotides: TGTGCCAGCAGCTTGGGAGGGTTTGACTATGGCTACACCTTC. Translated: CASSLGGFDYGYTF.

The chain has TRBV5-1 and TRBJ1-4; 9 bases match TRBD1. Germline V gene lookup returns CDR1 SGHRS and CDR2 YFSETQ. The V and J ends lost 4 bases and 6 bases, in that order; junction bases with no gene match: 7. CDR3 length: 15 residues. This chain's CDR3 is CASSPGDRVDEKLFF. CDR3 coding DNA: TGCGCCAGCAGCCCGGGGGACAGGGTAGATGAAAAACTGTTTTTT. The full variable domain, in which reference TRBV5-1 and TRBJ1-4 provide the parts outside the CDR3, is KAGVTQTPRYLIKTRGQQVTLSCSPISGHRSVSWYQQTPGQGLQFLFEYFSETQRNKGNFPGRFSGRQFSNSRSEMNVSTLELGDSALYLCASSPGDRVDEKLFFGSGTQLSVL.

The chain links TRBV5-4 to TRBJ1-1; no firm D call. CDR1 is SGHNT and CDR2 is YYREEE in the germline V gene (reference sequence). The CDR3 length is 14 residues. The V end lost 5 bases, the J end lost 4 bases, and 15 bases lay between the germline ends. The CDR3 DNA sequence: TGTGCCAGCAGGGTAGTGGGCCTGGGCACTGAAGCTTTCTTT. Translation gives CASRVVGLGTEAFF.

This clone was seen once. The rearrangement links TRBV6-1 to TRBJ1-5; a possible D gene is TRBD1 (6 bases). CDR1 MNHNS and CDR2 SASEGT come from the germline V gene. The CDR3 has 15 residues. V was pared by 4 bases and J by 6 bases, with 16 bases between. In DNA form, the CDR3 reads TGTGCCAGCAGTGTTGCAGGGGCTATCAGTCAGCCCCAGCATTTT. This encodes CASSVAGAISQPQHF.

V and J are TRBV7-6 and TRBJ2-7; 14 positions agree with TRBD2. The CDR3 is 17 residues long. CDR1 is SGHVS, CDR2 FNYEAQ, per germline. V shed 1 base, J shed 4 bases, and the junction held 6 bases outside the gene matches. CDR3: CASSLVPGLAGVYEQYF. The CDR3 DNA reads TGTGCCAGCAGCTTAGTTCCGGGACTAGCGGGAGTTTACGAGCAGTACTTC.

This rearrangement joins TRBV5-4 to TRBJ2-1, with TRBD2 matching 9 bases. CDR1 SGHNT and CDR2 YYREEE come from the germline V gene (reference sequence). Trimming removed 0 bases from V and 6 bases from J; junction bases left unmatched: 4. This CDR3 has 15 amino acids. CDR3 DNA sequence: TGTGCCAGCAGCTTGGCTGGACTAGCGAGCAATGAGCAGTTCTTC. Translated: CASSLAGLASNEQFF.

The chain recombines TRBV7-8 with TRBJ1-1, with unresolved D. The length of the CDR3 is 15 residues. The germline V and J ends were trimmed by 2 bases and 0 bases, with 10 bases remaining between them. CDR1 SGHVS and CDR2 FQNEAQ come from the germline V gene. CDR3 DNA: TGTGCCAGCAGCTTACCCGGACTCATGAACACTGAAGCTTTCTTT. Translating gives CASSLPGLMNTEAFF.

There are a few counts of this clone. The CDR3: CASSQDQTTSGNTIYF. Here the CDR3 DNA reads TGCGCCAGCAGCCAAGATCAGACAACCTCTGGAAACACCATATATTTT. The J gene is TRBJ1-3, the V gene TRBV4-3; D is undetermined. The germline V gene encodes CDR1 LGHNA and CDR2 YSLEER. Trimming removed 0 bases at V and 0 bases at J, with 9 bases between. This CDR3 region has 16 residues.

J is TRBJ2-3 and V is TRBV30; tentatively, D is TRBD2 (6 bases). The CDR3 spans 14 residues. Germline lookup yields CDR1 GTSNPN and CDR2 SVGIG (reference sequence). Between the trimmed V and J ends, which lost 5 bases and 2 bases, there was a span of 14 bases. The CDR3 spells CAWHGGPLTDTQYF. CDR3 sequence (DNA): TGTGCCTGGCACGGGGGTCCTCTCACAGATACGCAGTATTTT.

The chain joins TRBV6-5 to TRBJ1-1; D uncertain. Trimming shortened V by 7 bases and J by 2 bases, and 17 bases separated the two germline ends. CDR1 and CDR2 from the germline V gene are MNHEY and SVGAGI. The CDR3 runs to 15 residues. In DNA form, the CDR3 reads TGTGCCAGCATCTCGAGGTCGGGGTTTAACACTGAAGCTTTCTTT. It specifies CASISRSGFNTEAFF.

The J gene is TRBJ2-1, the V gene TRBV10-3; TRBD2 agrees at 10 bases. The junction had 12 bases not matched to a gene; V was cut back by 2 bases and J by 5 bases. CDR3 length equals 18 residues. Germline values: CDR1 ENHRY, CDR2 SYGVKD. CDR3 DNA: TGTGCCATCAGTGAGAAGGGAGTTGGTAGCGGGAGGAACAATGAGCAGTTCTTC. Its protein is CAISEKGVGSGRNNEQFF.

The V gene is TRBV10-3, the J gene TRBJ1-1, with D tentatively TRBD1 (6 bases). V lost 2 bases and J lost 0, with 7 bases in between. The CDR3 consists of 14 residues. CDR1 and CDR2 from the germline V gene are ENHRY and SYGVKD. The CDR3 region has the DNA TGTGCCATCAGTGAGGGACAGATGAACACTGAAGCTTTCTTT. Its translation is CAISEGQMNTEAFF.

This clone was found a few times. This chain connects TRBV19 to TRBJ1-5; 12 nucleotides match TRBD1. Germline values: CDR1 LNHDA, CDR2 SQIVND (reference sequence). This CDR3 spans 16 amino acids. Trimming cost V 2 bases and J 7 bases; bases outside gene matches: 6. CDR3 in DNA: TGTGCCAGTAGTATACCGGGACAGGGGGCGAGGCAGCCCCAGCATTTT. Translation gives CASSIPGQGARQPQHF.

The rearrangement joins TRBV28 to TRBJ2-7; D may be TRBD2 (5 bases). V shed 3 bases and J shed 2 bases, with 8 bases lying between them. Per the germline V gene, CDR1 is MDHEN and CDR2 is SYDVKM. The CDR3 is made up of 13 amino acids. CDR3 nucleotide sequence: TGTGCCAGCAGTTTGTACGGGACCTACGAGCAGTACTTC. Translating it yields CASSLYGTYEQYF. Variable domain in full (rest from reference TRBV28 and TRBJ2-7): DVKVTQSSRYLVKRTGEKVFLECVQDMDHENMFWYRQDPGLGLRLIYFSYDVKMKEKGDIPEGYSVSREKKERFSLILESASTNQTSMYLCASSLYGTYEQYFGPGTRLTVT.